One sample yielded the 29 T cell receptor beta chains listed below, sequenced in a study of T cells in Graves' hyperthyroidism and ophthalmopathy (dated by TCRdb to between 2019 and 2020). Libraries were built with multiplex PCR. The listed sequencing device is Illumina HiSeq 2000. TCR beta CDR3 regions were amplified from RNA transcripts. The TCR CDR3 was subjected to a first round of RT-PCR using the HTBI primer set and the Qiagen OneStep RT-PCR kit. The public reads were quality trimmed at Q25 with fastp and then assembled into clones with MiXCR by TCRdb, keeping productive beta chains. Rows merge per CDR3 protein into single entries with the most common DNA and genes. Here the sample has roughly 650,000 distinct CDR3 sequences; about 16% occur a single time. The ten largest clones capture around 3.3% of the sample. Sequenced: blood. The receptors stem from a woman in her forties with Graves' ophthalmopathy.

There are many counts of this clonotype. The gene calls are TRBV30 and TRBJ2-1, with 12 bases matching TRBD1. Germline lookup yields CDR1 GTSNPN and CDR2 SVGIG (reference sequence). The J segment lost 8 bases and the V segment lost 5 bases, leaving 1 base of the junction unmatched. This CDR3 contains 12 residues. CDR3 region: CAWGTGGHEQFF. For the CDR3, the DNA is TGTGCCTGGGGGACAGGGGGCCATGAGCAGTTCTTC.

V is TRBV12-3 or TRBV12-4 and J is TRBJ2-5, with D possibly being TRBD1 or TRBD2 (6 bases each). The CDR3 has 11 amino acids. V was pared by 8 bases and J by 5 bases, with 9 bases between. CDR3: CASGGGETQYF. The CDR3, as DNA: TGTGCCAGCGGAGGGGGGGAGACCCAGTACTTC.

The DNA for the CDR3 is TGTGCCAGCAGCGCAAAACCGGGACGGAGCTACAATGAGCAGTTCTTC. Translated, it gives CASSAKPGRSYNEQFF. The chain joins TRBV7-9 to TRBJ2-1; D is perhaps TRBD1 or TRBD2 (5 bases each). Per the germline V gene, CDR1 is SEHNR and CDR2 is FQNEAQ (reference sequence). The ends were cut back, 5 bases at V and 3 bases at J, with 17 bases in the middle. This CDR3 contains 16 residues.

This clonotype was recorded at least ten times. The rearrangement links TRBV2 to TRBJ2-1; 10 bases align to TRBD2. This CDR3 contains 17 residues. The trim removed 5 bases at V and 6 bases at J, leaving 13 bases unmatched. Per germline, CDR1 SNHLY and CDR2 FYNNEI. CDR3 loop: CASSLSGRALFSNEQFF. The CDR3 nucleotides read TGTGCCAGCAGTCTAAGCGGGAGGGCCCTTTTTTCCAATGAGCAGTTCTTC.

This clonotype was seen repeatedly, ten times or more. The rearrangement links TRBV20-1 to TRBJ2-5, with D unclear. V lost 4 bases to trimming and J lost 0 bases, with 12 bases between them. The CDR3 totals 14 residues. The germline V gene encodes CDR1 DFQATT and CDR2 SNEGSKA (reference sequence). The CDR3 spells CSATSSTYQETQYF. CDR3 nucleotide sequence: TGCAGTGCTACATCCTCAACGTACCAAGAGACCCAGTACTTC.

V and J are TRBV7-9 and TRBJ2-5; no definite D call. From germline, CDR1 is SEHNR and CDR2 FQNEAQ (reference sequence). The CDR3 extends over 12 amino acids. V gave up 3 bases and J gave up 5 bases, with 7 bases separating them. CDR3: CASSFIGETQYF. In nucleotides, the CDR3 is TGTGCCAGCAGCTTTATTGGGGAGACCCAGTACTTC.

This clonotype was found many times. The J gene is TRBJ2-7, the V gene TRBV11-2; the D gene is possibly TRBD1 (6 bases). This CDR3 spans 15 amino acids. V dropped 2 bases and J dropped 1 base, with 12 bases sitting between them. Germline CDR1 and CDR2: SGHAT and FQNNGV. DNA of the CDR3: TGTGCCAGCAGCTTATTTGGGGGCATGTCCTACGAGCAGTACTTC. This codes for CASSLFGGMSYEQYF.

This clonotype was recorded a few times. This chain links TRBV6-1 with TRBJ1-5; D is uncertain. Germline values: CDR1 MNHNS, CDR2 SASEGT. The CDR3 runs 16 residues. With 1 base removed from V and 5 bases from J, the gap between germline ends came to 15 bases. CDR3 region: CASSEGDRGGHQPQHF. CDR3 bases: TGTGCCAGCAGTGAAGGAGATCGGGGAGGTCATCAGCCCCAGCATTTT.

In its sample, this clonotype was seen many times. The V call is TRBV2, the J call TRBJ2-1, with TRBD2 as a possible D gene (6 bases). CDR3 length: 15 residues. The V end was cut by 6 bases, the J end by 3 bases, with 15 bases between. Germline V gene lookup returns CDR1 SNHLY and CDR2 FYNNEI. The CDR3 DNA follows: TGTGCCAGCAGCGACCGTGGAGGGGACTACAATGAGCAGTTCTTC. This codes for CASSDRGGDYNEQFF.

This clonotype appeared many times. This chain uses TRBV7-2 with TRBJ2-5, with 9 bases matching TRBD2. The trim removed 5 bases at V and 1 base at J, leaving 2 bases unmatched. The germline V gene has CDR1 SGHTA and CDR2 FQGNSA. This CDR3 contains 14 residues. The CDR3 bases are TGTGCCAGCAGCCTGGGACTAGCCCAAGAGACCCAGTACTTC. Translated, it gives CASSLGLAQETQYF.

This clonotype was counted at least ten times. J is TRBJ1-1 and V is TRBV3-1; 8 bases fit TRBD1. The V gene's germline CDR1 is LGHDT and CDR2 YNNKEL (reference sequence). The CDR3 loop spans 13 amino acids. With V trimmed by 10 bases and J by 5 bases, 9 bases remained unmatched. CDR3 DNA sequence: TGTGCCACCCAGACAGGGGCGGAGACTGAAGCTTTCTTT. The encoded protein is CATQTGAETEAFF.

This chain links TRBV10-3 with TRBJ2-2, with a possible D match to TRBD1 (5 bases). CDR1 is ENHRY and CDR2 is SYGVKD in the germline V gene. Trimming took 3 bases from V and 5 from J, leaving 13 bases between them. The length of the CDR3 is 15 residues. CDR3 sequence reads: CAISDGYRSTGELFF. For the CDR3, the DNA is TGTGCCATCAGTGATGGGTACAGGTCTACCGGGGAGCTGTTTTTT.

In its sample, this clonotype was seen many times. The chain has TRBV2 and TRBJ2-3, with TRBD1 identical over 7 bases. CDR1 and CDR2 (germline): SNHLY, FYNNEI. The CDR3 is 16 residues long. V dropped 7 bases and J dropped 0; count of bases not matched to a gene: 10. The CDR3, as DNA: TGTGCCAGCAATATTAGGGACAGACTTAGCACAGATACGCAGTATTTT. Amino acids: CASNIRDRLSTDTQYF.

This chain links TRBV5-4 with TRBJ1-2; the match to TRBD1 covers 7 bases. Germline V CDR1 and CDR2: SGHNT, YYREEE (reference sequence). This CDR3 is built from 15 residues. With 3 bases clipped from V and 4 bases from J, the junction kept 9 bases outside the gene matches. CDR3 sequence: CASSSYREGAYGYTF. Written as DNA, the CDR3 is TGTGCCAGCAGCTCCTACAGGGAGGGGGCCTATGGCTACACCTTC. Based on the CDR3 plus reference TRBV5-4 and TRBJ1-2, the full variable domain is ETGVTQSPTHLIKTRGQQVTLRCSSQSGHNTVSWYQQALGQGPQFIFQYYREEENGRGNFPPRFSGLQFPNYSSELNVNALELDDSALYLCASSSYREGAYGYTFGSGTRLTVV.

This clonotype was detected ten times or more. The chain recombines TRBV6-6 with TRBJ2-1; 12 nucleotides agree with TRBD2. This CDR3 region has 18 residues. Losses at the gene ends were 0 bases for V and 0 bases for J; bases not matched to a gene: 3. From germline, CDR1 is MNHNY and CDR2 SVGAGI (reference sequence). CDR3 nucleotide sequence: TGTGCCAGCAGTTACTCCCTAGCGGGAGGGAGCTCCTACAATGAGCAGTTCTTC. It specifies CASSYSLAGGSSYNEQFF.

This clonotype was observed a few times. This chain uses TRBV2 with TRBJ2-3; tentatively, D is TRBD2 (5 bases). The CDR3 spans 15 residues. In germline, CDR1 is SNHLY, CDR2 FYNNEI. Trimming pared 2 bases from V and 2 bases from J, leaving 11 bases between. For the CDR3, the DNA is TGTGCCAGCAGTGAACGACTAACCTCCACAGATACGCAGTATTTT. Translated: CASSERLTSTDTQYF.

This chain joins TRBV2 and TRBJ2-5; TRBD2 matches at 8 bases. Germline V gene lookup returns CDR1 SNHLY and CDR2 FYNNEI. V was clipped by 6 bases and J by 5 bases; unmatched bases: 11. This CDR3 region has 15 residues. The CDR3 DNA is TGTGCCAGCAGCTCCTACGGACTAGCTCGGGAGACCCAGTACTTC. Translation: CASSSYGLARETQYF.

There are a few counts of this clonotype. The rearrangement joins TRBV30 to TRBJ2-1; 9 nucleotides match TRBD2. CDR3 length: 13 residues. Germline trimming cut 5 bases from V and 14 bases from J; bases unmatched to any gene: 13. CDR1 is GTSNPN and CDR2 is SVGIG in the germline V gene (reference sequence). The CDR3 spells CAWGLELAGRKFF. CDR3 bases: TGTGCCTGGGGTCTGGAACTAGCGGGCCGGAAGTTCTTC. Supplemented by reference TRBV30 and TRBJ2-1, the full variable domain reads SQTIHQWPATLVQPVGSPLSLECTVEGTSNPNLYWYRQAAGRGLQLLFYSVGIGQISSEVPQNLSASRPQDRQFILSSKKLLLSDSGFYLCAWGLELAGRKFFGPGTRLTVL.

This clonotype was observed at least ten times. The V and J genes are TRBV5-1 and TRBJ2-5; 10 positions match TRBD2. Per the germline V gene, CDR1 is SGHRS and CDR2 is YFSETQ. The CDR3 runs to 18 residues. The trim removed 0 bases at V and 2 bases at J, leaving 10 bases unmatched. CDR3 sequence (DNA): TGCGCCAGCAGCTTGGGGCCTAGCGGGAGCCATATGCAAGAGACCCAGTACTTC. Translated: CASSLGPSGSHMQETQYF. The whole variable domain, filled in from reference TRBV5-1 and TRBJ2-5, reads KAGVTQTPRYLIKTRGQQVTLSCSPISGHRSVSWYQQTPGQGLQFLFEYFSETQRNKGNFPGRFSGRQFSNSRSEMNVSTLELGDSALYLCASSLGPSGSHMQETQYFGPGTRLLVL.

This clonotype was counted at least ten times. The gene calls are TRBV11-1 and TRBJ2-5; perhaps TRBD2 as D (5 bases). Trimming stripped 0 bases from V and 3 bases from J, with 11 bases between. The CDR3 extends over 15 amino acids. Germline values: CDR1 SGHAT, CDR2 FQDESV (reference sequence). The DNA for the CDR3 is TGTGCCAGCAGCTTAGCGCTTAACGGGAAAGAGACCCAGTACTTC. Translation gives CASSLALNGKETQYF.

This clonotype was observed many times. V is TRBV11-1 and J is TRBJ2-1; D unclear. The length of the CDR3 is 13 residues. V was pared by 5 bases and J by 4 bases, with 9 bases between. CDR1 is SGHAT, CDR2 FQDESV, per germline (reference sequence). CDR3 in DNA: TGTGCCAGCAGCGTCACACTTTACAATGAGCAGTTCTTC. Translation gives CASSVTLYNEQFF.

The J gene is TRBJ1-2, the V gene TRBV20-1, with a tentative D call TRBD1 (6 bases). Trimming took 3 bases from V and 2 from J, leaving 10 bases between them. The CDR3 is 13 residues long. The germline CDR1 and CDR2 sequences are DFQATT and SNEGSKA (reference sequence). This CDR3 is CSARNRENYGYTF. The CDR3 DNA follows: TGCAGTGCTAGGAACAGGGAGAACTATGGCTACACCTTC.

This clonotype was counted at least ten times. The V call is TRBV29-1, the J call TRBJ2-7; D unresolved. The V gene's germline CDR1 is SQVTM and CDR2 ANQGSEA. V was cut by 1 base and J by 5 bases, with 9 bases left in between. The CDR3 spans 12 residues. This CDR3 is CSVEGGADEQYF. CDR3 coding DNA: TGCAGCGTTGAAGGAGGTGCGGACGAGCAGTACTTC.

This clonotype was detected ten times or more. This rearrangement joins TRBV20-1 to TRBJ2-7, with no clear D. The ends were cut back, 1 base at V and 4 bases at J, with 11 bases in the middle. Germline values: CDR1 DFQATT, CDR2 SNEGSKA (reference sequence). The CDR3 has 13 amino acids. The CDR3 DNA reads as TGCAGTGCTAGAGTTGTGGCGACTTACGAGCAGTACTTC. It translates to CSARVVATYEQYF.

The CDR3 DNA reads as TGTGCCAGCAGCTCCTCAGCTACAGCGATACATCAGCCCCAGCATTTT. This gives the protein CASSSSATAIHQPQHF. The J gene is TRBJ1-5, the V gene TRBV7-2; D remains unclear. Germline values: CDR1 SGHTA, CDR2 FQGNSA. V was clipped by 4 bases and J by 5 bases, with 18 bases between them. This CDR3 spans 16 amino acids.

At least ten counts were recorded for this clonotype. The chain carries TRBV11-2 and TRBJ2-1, with D possibly being TRBD2 (6 bases). Trimming removed 2 bases at V and 0 bases at J, with 14 bases between. Germline values: CDR1 SGHAT, CDR2 FQNNGV. This CDR3 comprises 17 residues. The CDR3 DNA reads TGTGCCAGCAGCTTAACAAGCGGGCCCAGCTCCTACAATGAGCAGTTCTTC. Protein: CASSLTSGPSSYNEQFF.

This clonotype showed up just a few times. The chain couples TRBV3-1 to TRBJ2-2; the D gene is possibly TRBD1 (6 bases). CDR3 size: 15 residues. Germline CDR1 and CDR2: LGHDT and YNNKEL (reference sequence). The ends were cut back, 4 bases at V and 7 bases at J, with 16 bases in the middle. CDR3 nucleotide sequence: TGTGCCAGCAGCCTTACAAGGGGGTATGGCGGGGAGCTGTTTTTT. Its translation is CASSLTRGYGGELFF.

Only a few counts were recorded for this clonotype. J is TRBJ2-1 and V is TRBV4-1, with 7 nucleotides matching TRBD2. J gave up 4 bases and V 3 bases, and 15 bases lay outside the gene matches. Germline V CDR1 and CDR2: MGHRA, YSYEKL. The CDR3 is made up of 18 amino acids. The CDR3 region is CASSHPWGAGTDYNEQFF. The DNA for the CDR3 is TGCGCCAGCAGCCACCCCTGGGGAGCGGGAACCGATTACAATGAGCAGTTCTTC.

On this clonotype itself: A read error may explain this, as a much larger clone is one base away. This chain links TRBV6-1 with TRBJ2-7, with TRBD2 matching 10 bases. The CDR3 totals 15 residues. The germline V gene encodes CDR1 MNHNS and CDR2 SASEGT. CDR3 residues: CASSQTSGASHEQYF. CDR3 in DNA: TGTGCCAGCAGTCAAACTAGCGGGGCCTCCCACGAGCAGTACTTC.